This TCR beta chain originates from a study of cytomegalovirus exposure and HLA in healthy donors. General study points: Prior analysis indicated that the majority of TCR beta V segments exhibited productivity approximately 87% or approximately 30% of the time. It emerged from a later analysis that several of the most significant clusters appeared to be linked to common viral pathogens. When analyzed later, a missense DCLRE1C variant was found to be linked to TCR beta V- and J-gene trimming.

Primers: 60 Vbeta forward and 13 Jbeta reverse. The method was immunoSEQ multiplex PCR; TCRdb's version includes in-frame clones alone and lacks a portion of them. The listing records 85,000 to 110,000 clones. A remark on this clone: No antigen is known for it.

Donors in the study were healthy people who gave bone marrow. This receptor was taken from a man aged 40-50 years in good health and CMV-seronegative. Sequencing input: PBMCs.

As DNA, the CDR3 is TGCGCCAGCAGCCTGGGACAGCGTCTAGCTAACTATGGCTACACCTTC. Translating it yields CASSLGQRLANYGYTF. The chain recombines TRBV5-1 with TRBJ1-2; 7 bases agree with TRBD1. CDR1 is SGHRS, CDR2 YFSETQ, per germline. V shed 4 bases, J shed 0 bases, and the junction held 9 bases outside the gene matches. This CDR3 comprises 16 residues.